This T cell receptor beta chain was captured by sequencing in a study of identical twins. Study-level findings and limits: It was possible that invariant MAIT and iNKT cells partly confounded the zero-insertion analyses.

This CDR3 spans 14 amino acids. V gave up 3 bases and J gave up 8 bases, with 14 bases separating them. Germline V gene sequence: CDR1 MGHRA, CDR2 YSYEKL. A universal primer site came from template switching; cDNA carried unique molecular identifiers. TCRdb called the 5' RACE reads again in MiXCR, with one record for every CDR3 protein. The table has 750,000 to 950,000 distinct CDR3 sequences, about 12% seen once. Healthy Caucasians provided all donations. This clonotype was observed a few times. The antigen is undetermined. These data were also reused for a study on yellow fever vaccine responses in identical twins.

This clonotype was sampled from a woman between 18 and 30 years old in good health. The chain is built from TRBV4-1 and TRBJ2-1, with D possibly matching TRBD1 (6 bases). The sample was PBMCs. The CDR3 nucleotides are TGCGCCAGCAGCCATATACAGGGTGACGATGAGCAGTTCTTC. This translates into CASSHIQGDDEQFF.